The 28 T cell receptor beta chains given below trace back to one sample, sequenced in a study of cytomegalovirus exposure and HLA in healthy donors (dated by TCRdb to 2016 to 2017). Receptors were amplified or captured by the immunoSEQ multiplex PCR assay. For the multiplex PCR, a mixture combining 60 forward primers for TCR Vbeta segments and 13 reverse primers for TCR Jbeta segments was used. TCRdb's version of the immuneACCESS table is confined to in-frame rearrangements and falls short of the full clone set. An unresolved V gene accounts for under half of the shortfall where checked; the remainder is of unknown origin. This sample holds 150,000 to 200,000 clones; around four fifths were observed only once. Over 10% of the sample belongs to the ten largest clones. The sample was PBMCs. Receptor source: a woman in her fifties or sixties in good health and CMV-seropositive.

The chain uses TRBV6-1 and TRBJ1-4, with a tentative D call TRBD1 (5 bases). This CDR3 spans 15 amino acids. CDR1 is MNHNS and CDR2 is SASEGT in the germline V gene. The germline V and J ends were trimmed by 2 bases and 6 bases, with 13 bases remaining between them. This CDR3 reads CASSERRGNYEKLFF. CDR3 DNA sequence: TGTGCCAGCAGTGAACGCCGGGGGAACTATGAAAAACTGTTTTTT.

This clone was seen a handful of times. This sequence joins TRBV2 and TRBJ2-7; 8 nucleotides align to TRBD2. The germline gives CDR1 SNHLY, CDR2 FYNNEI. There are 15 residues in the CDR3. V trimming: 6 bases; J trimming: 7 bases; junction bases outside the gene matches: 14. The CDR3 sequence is CASRSEAGAQREQYF. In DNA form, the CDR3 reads TGTGCCAGCAGGTCCGAAGCGGGGGCCCAACGGGAGCAGTACTTC. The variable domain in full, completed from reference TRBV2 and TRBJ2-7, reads EPEVTQTPSHQVTQMGQEVILRCVPISNHLYFYWYRQILGQKVEFLVSFYNNEISEKSEIFDDQFSVERPDGSNFTLKIRSTKLEDSAMYFCASRSEAGAQREQYFGPGTRLTVT.

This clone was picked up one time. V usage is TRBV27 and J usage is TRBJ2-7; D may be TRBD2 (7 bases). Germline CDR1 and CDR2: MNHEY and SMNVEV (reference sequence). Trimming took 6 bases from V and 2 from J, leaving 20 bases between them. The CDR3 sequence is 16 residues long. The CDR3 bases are TGTGCCAGCAGCCCGAGGGGTGGGGGGGCTACCTACGAGCAGTACTTC. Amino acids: CASSPRGGGATYEQYF.

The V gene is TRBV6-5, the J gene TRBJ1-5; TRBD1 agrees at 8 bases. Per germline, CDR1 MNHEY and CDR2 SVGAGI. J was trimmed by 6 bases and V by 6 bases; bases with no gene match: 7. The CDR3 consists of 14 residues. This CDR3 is CASSQGARGQPQHF. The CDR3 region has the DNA TGTGCCAGCAGCCAGGGGGCGAGAGGTCAGCCCCAGCATTTT.

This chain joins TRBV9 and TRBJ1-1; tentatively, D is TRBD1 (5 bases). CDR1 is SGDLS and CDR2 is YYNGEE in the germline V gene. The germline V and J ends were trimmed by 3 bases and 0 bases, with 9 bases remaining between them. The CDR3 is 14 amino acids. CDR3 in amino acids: CASSARDLNTEAFF. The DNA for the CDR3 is TGTGCCAGCAGCGCCCGGGACTTGAACACTGAAGCTTTCTTT.

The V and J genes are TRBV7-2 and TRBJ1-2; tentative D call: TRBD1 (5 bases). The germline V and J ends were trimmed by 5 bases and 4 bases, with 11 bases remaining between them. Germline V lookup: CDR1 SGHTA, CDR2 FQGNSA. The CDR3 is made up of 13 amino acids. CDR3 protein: CASSQSGGYGYTF. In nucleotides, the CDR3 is TGTGCCAGCAGCCAGAGCGGGGGCTATGGCTACACCTTC.

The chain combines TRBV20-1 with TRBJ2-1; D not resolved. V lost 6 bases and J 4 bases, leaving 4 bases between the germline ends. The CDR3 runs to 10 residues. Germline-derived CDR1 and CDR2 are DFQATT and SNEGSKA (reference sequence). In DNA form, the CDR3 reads TGCAGTGCCAGGTACAATGAGCAGTTCTTC. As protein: CSARYNEQFF.

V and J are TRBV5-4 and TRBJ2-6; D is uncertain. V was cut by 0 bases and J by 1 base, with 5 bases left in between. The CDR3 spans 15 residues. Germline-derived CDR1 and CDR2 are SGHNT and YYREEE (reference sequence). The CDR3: CASSLGRSGANVLTF. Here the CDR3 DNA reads TGTGCCAGCAGCTTGGGCAGGTCTGGGGCCAACGTCCTGACTTTC.

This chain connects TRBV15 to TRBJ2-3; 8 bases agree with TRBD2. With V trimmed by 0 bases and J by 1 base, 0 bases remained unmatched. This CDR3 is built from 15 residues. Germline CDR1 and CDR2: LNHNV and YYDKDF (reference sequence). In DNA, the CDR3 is TGTGCCACCAGCAGAGAGCGGGGGGGCACAGATACGCAGTATTTT. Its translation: CATSRERGGTDTQYF.

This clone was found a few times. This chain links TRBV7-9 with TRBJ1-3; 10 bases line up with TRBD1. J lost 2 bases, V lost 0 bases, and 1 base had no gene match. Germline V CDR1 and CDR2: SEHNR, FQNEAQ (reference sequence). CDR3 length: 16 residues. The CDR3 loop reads CASSLAGTGAGNTIYF. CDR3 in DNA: TGTGCCAGCAGCTTAGCGGGGACAGGGGCTGGAAACACCATATATTTT.

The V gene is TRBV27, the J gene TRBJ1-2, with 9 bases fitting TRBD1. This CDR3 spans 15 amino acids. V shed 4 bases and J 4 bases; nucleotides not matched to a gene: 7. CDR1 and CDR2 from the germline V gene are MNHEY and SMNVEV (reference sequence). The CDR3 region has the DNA TGTGCCAGCAGTTCATCGTGGACAGGGGTCTATGGCTACACCTTC. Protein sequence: CASSSSWTGVYGYTF.

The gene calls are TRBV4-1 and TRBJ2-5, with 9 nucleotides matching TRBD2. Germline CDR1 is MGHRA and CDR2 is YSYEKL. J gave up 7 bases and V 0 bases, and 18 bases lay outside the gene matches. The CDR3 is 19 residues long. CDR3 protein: CASSQEGRSSGGLGVTQYF. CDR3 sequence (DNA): TGCGCCAGCAGCCAAGAGGGCAGGAGTAGCGGGGGCCTGGGGGTGACCCAGTACTTC.

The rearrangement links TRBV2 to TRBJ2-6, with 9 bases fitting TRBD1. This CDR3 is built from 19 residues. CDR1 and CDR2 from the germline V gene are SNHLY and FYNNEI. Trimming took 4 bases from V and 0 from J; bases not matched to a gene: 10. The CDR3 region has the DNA TGTGCCAGCAGTGTGTCACCGGGACAGGGATTCTCTGGGGCCAACGTCCTGACTTTC. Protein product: CASSVSPGQGFSGANVLTF.

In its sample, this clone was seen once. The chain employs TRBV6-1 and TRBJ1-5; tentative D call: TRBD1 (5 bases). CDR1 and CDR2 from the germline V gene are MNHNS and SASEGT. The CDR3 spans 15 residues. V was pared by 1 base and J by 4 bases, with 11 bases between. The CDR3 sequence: CASSEDGAGNQPQHF. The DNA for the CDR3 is TGTGCCAGCAGTGAAGACGGGGCGGGGAATCAGCCCCAGCATTTT.

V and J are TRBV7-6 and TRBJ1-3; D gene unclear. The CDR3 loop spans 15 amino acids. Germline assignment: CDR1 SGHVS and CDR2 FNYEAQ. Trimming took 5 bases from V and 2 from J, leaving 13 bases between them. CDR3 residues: CASSRSYGAGNTIYF. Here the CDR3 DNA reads TGTGCCAGCAGCCGTTCTTACGGGGCTGGAAACACCATATATTTT.

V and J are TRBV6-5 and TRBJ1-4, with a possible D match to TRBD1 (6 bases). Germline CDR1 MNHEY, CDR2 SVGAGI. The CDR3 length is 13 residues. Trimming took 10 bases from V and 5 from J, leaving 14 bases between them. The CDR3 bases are TGTGCCATCAGGGACAACGCGAATGAAAAACTGTTTTTT. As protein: CAIRDNANEKLFF.

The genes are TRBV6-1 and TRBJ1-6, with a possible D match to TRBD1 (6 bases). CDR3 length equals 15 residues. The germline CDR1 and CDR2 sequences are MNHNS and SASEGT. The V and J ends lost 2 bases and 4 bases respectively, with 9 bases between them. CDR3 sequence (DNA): TGTGCCAGCAGTGAAACAGGGCCTTATAATTCACCCCTCCACTTT. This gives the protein CASSETGPYNSPLHF.

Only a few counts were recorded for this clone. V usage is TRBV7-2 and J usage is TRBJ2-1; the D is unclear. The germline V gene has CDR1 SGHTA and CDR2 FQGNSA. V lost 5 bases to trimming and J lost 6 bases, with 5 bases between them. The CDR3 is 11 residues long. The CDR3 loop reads CASSNINEQFF. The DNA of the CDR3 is TGTGCCAGCAGCAACATCAATGAGCAGTTCTTC. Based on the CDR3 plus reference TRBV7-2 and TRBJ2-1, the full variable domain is GAGVSQSPSNKVTEKGKDVELRCDPISGHTALYWYRQSLGQGLEFLIYFQGNSAPDKSGLPSDRFSAERTGGSVSTLTIQRTQQEDSAVYLCASSNINEQFFGPGTRLTVL.

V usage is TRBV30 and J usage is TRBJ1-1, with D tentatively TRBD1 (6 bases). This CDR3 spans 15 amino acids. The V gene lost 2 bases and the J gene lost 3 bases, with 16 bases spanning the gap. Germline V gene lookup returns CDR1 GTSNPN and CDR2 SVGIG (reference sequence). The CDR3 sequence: CAWSRDPGADTEAFF. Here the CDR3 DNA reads TGTGCCTGGAGTAGGGACCCAGGGGCTGACACTGAAGCTTTCTTT.

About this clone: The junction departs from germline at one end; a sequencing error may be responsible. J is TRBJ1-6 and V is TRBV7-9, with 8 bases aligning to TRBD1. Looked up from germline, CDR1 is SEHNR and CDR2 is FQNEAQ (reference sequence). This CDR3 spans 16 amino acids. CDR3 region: CSSSFFGNRGDSPLHF. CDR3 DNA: TGTTCCAGCAGCTTTTTTGGGAACAGGGGGGATTCACCCCTCCACTTT. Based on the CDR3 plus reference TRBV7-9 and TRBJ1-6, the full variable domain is DTGVSQNPRHKITKRGQNVTFRCDPISEHNRLYWYRQTLGQGPEFLTYFQNEAQLEKSRLLSDRFSAERPKGSFSTLEIQRTEQGDSAMYLCSSSFFGNRGDSPLHFGNGTRLTVT.

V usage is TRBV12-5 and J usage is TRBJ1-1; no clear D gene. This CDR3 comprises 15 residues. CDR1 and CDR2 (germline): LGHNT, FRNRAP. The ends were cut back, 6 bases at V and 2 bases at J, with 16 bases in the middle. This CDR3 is CASGPPGGINTEAFF. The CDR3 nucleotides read TGTGCTAGTGGCCCCCCTGGAGGTATCAACACTGAAGCTTTCTTT.

The CDR3: CASSLDSGTGQPQHF. CDR3 in DNA: TGTGCCAGCAGTCTGGACAGTGGGACGGGTCAGCCCCAGCATTTT. The V call is TRBV28, the J call TRBJ1-5, with a weak D call TRBD1 (6 bases). Trimming left V 5 bases short and J 6 bases short, with 17 bases between. This CDR3 has 15 residues. Germline loops: CDR1 MDHEN, CDR2 SYDVKM. The full variable domain, rest sourced from reference TRBV28 and TRBJ1-5, is DVKVTQSSRYLVKRTGEKVFLECVQDMDHENMFWYRQDPGLGLRLIYFSYDVKMKEKGDIPEGYSVSREKKERFSLILESASTNQTSMYLCASSLDSGTGQPQHFGDGTRLSIL.

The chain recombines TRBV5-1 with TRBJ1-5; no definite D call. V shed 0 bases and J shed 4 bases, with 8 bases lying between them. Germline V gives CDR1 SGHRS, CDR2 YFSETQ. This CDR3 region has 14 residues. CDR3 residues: CASSLDSFNQPQHF. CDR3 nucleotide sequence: TGCGCCAGCAGCTTGGACAGTTTTAATCAGCCCCAGCATTTT.

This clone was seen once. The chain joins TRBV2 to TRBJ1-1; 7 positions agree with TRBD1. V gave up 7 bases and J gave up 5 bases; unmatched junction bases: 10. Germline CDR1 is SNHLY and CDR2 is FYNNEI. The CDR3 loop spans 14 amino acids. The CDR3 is CASIPTGVRTEAFF. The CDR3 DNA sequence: TGTGCCAGCATCCCCACAGGGGTGAGGACTGAAGCTTTCTTT.

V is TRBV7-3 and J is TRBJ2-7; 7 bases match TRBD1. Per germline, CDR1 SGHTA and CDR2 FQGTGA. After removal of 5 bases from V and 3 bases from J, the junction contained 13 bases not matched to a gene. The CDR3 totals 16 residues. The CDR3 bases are TGTGCCAGCAGCCTCGCCCCGACAGGGTTGGGCTACGAGCAGTACTTC. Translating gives CASSLAPTGLGYEQYF.

The CDR3 loop reads CAGAGAYEQYF. CDR3 sequence (DNA): TGTGCCGGGGCAGGGGCCTACGAGCAGTACTTC. The chain is built from TRBV30 and TRBJ2-5; a possible D gene is TRBD1 (6 bases). Matching the DNA end better, TRBJ2-7 makes the J call doubtful. The CDR3 has 11 residues. CDR1 GTSNPN and CDR2 SVGIG come from the germline V gene (reference sequence).

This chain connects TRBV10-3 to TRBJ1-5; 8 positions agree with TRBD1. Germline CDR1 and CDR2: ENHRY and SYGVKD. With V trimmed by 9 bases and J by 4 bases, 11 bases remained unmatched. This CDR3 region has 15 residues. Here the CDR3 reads CAISPGQVSNQPQHF. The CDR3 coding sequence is TGTGCCATTTCCCCGGGACAGGTATCGAATCAGCCCCAGCATTTT.

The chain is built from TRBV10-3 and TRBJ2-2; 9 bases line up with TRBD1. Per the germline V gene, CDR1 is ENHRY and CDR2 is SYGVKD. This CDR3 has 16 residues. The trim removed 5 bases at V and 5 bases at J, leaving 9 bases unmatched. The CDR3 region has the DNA TGTGCCATCAGTCTGAACAGGGGGCTTGGGACCGGGGAGCTGTTTTTT. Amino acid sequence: CAISLNRGLGTGELFF.